One sample yielded the 31 T cell receptor beta chains listed below, sequenced in a study of spatial heterogeneity in lung cancer. TCRdb re-called the 5' RACE reads with MiXCR, one entry per CDR3 protein. The sample yields about 100,000 distinct CDR3 sequences, around 19% seen once. Documented time point: blood at routine non-recurrence follow-up after resection. The sequencing used PBMCs, collected at follow-up. The receptor source for this set is a male donor with early-stage non-small cell lung cancer.

The chain has TRBV10-3 and TRBJ2-7; D is unresolved. CDR3 length equals 13 residues. Looked up from germline, CDR1 is ENHRY and CDR2 is SYGVKD. Trimming left V 3 bases short and J 4 bases short, with 10 bases between. CDR3 protein: CAISEVPPYEQYF. The CDR3 DNA sequence: TGTGCCATCAGTGAAGTACCGCCTTACGAGCAGTACTTC.

This chain links TRBV9 with TRBJ1-4; TRBD1 matches at 8 bases. Germline V gives CDR1 SGDLS, CDR2 YYNGEE. The CDR3 has 15 residues. With V trimmed by 3 bases and J by 4 bases, 5 bases remained unmatched. The CDR3 is CASSARQGINEKLFF. CDR3 coding DNA: TGTGCCAGCAGCGCTAGACAGGGGATTAATGAAAAACTGTTTTTT.

The chain joins TRBV20-1 to TRBJ1-4; perhaps TRBD1 as D (6 bases). Germline CDR1 and CDR2: DFQATT and SNEGSKA (reference sequence). The CDR3 runs 15 residues. V was cut by 5 bases and J by 3 bases, with 16 bases left in between. The CDR3 nucleotides read TGCAGTGCTGGAAAACGACAGGAATCTAATGAAAAACTGTTTTTT. This codes for CSAGKRQESNEKLFF.

This clonotype turned up a few times. The chain links TRBV5-4 to TRBJ1-2, with D maybe TRBD1 (5 bases). The V gene lost 0 bases and the J gene lost 4 bases, with 16 bases spanning the gap. Per germline, CDR1 SGHNT and CDR2 YYREEE (reference sequence). There are 16 residues in the CDR3. CDR3 DNA sequence: TGTGCCAGCAGCTTGGGGACAACCCGAGAACTCTATGGCTACACCTTC. Translated: CASSLGTTRELYGYTF.

V gene TRBV15 combines with J gene TRBJ2-7, with 7 positions matching TRBD2. Germline CDR1 is LNHNV and CDR2 is YYDKDF (reference sequence). This CDR3 contains 15 residues. With V trimmed by 0 bases and J by 2 bases, 4 bases remained unmatched. CDR3: CATSRDPGGTYEQYF. The CDR3 DNA follows: TGTGCCACCAGCAGAGATCCGGGAGGTACCTACGAGCAGTACTTC.

The rearrangement joins TRBV14 to TRBJ2-4, with 7 positions matching TRBD2. The CDR3 is 17 residues long. With 2 bases clipped from V and 4 bases from J, the junction kept 11 bases outside the gene matches. Looked up from germline, CDR1 is SGHDN and CDR2 is FVKESK. As DNA, the CDR3 is TGTGCCAGCAGCCAACGTACTAGCGCAAGCCTAAAAAACATTCAGTACTTC. This sequence encodes CASSQRTSASLKNIQYF.

This clonotype was counted ten times or more. This sequence joins TRBV18 and TRBJ1-1; D gene ambiguous. CDR3 length: 16 residues. The V and J ends lost 2 bases and 3 bases respectively, with 16 bases between them. Germline loops: CDR1 KGHSH, CDR2 LQKENI. The DNA of the CDR3 is TGTGCCAGCTCACCATCCGGGATGGAGTTGGACACTGAAGCTTTCTTT. It translates to CASSPSGMELDTEAFF.

The chain recombines TRBV20-1 with TRBJ2-1; the match to TRBD1 covers 9 bases. Germline V gene data show CDR1 as DFQATT and CDR2 as SNEGSKA (reference sequence). J lost 5 bases, V lost 6 bases, and 8 bases had no gene match. The CDR3 spans 14 residues. The CDR3 sequence is CSAKPGQGHNEQFF. The CDR3 DNA is TGCAGTGCCAAACCGGGACAGGGACACAATGAGCAGTTCTTC.

This clonotype was observed a few times. V usage is TRBV24-1 and J usage is TRBJ2-1; TRBD1 agrees at 10 bases. The J segment lost 9 bases and the V segment lost 1 base, leaving 11 bases of the junction unmatched. CDR3 length: 17 residues. CDR1 and CDR2 from the germline V gene are KGHDR and SFDVKD. The CDR3 DNA is TGTGCCACCAGTGATTTCCCAGGGGACAGGGGAGGGGTTGAGCAGTTCTTC. This gives the protein CATSDFPGDRGGVEQFF.

Many counts were recorded for this clonotype. The chain is built from TRBV28 and TRBJ2-5; D not resolved. In germline, CDR1 is MDHEN, CDR2 SYDVKM. V was pared by 6 bases and J by 9 bases, with 11 bases between. The length of the CDR3 is 11 residues. The CDR3 DNA sequence: TGTGCCAGCAGCCGTACCGGTCCCCAGTACTTC. It is translated as CASSRTGPQYF.

This clonotype turned up a few times. The chain combines TRBV15 with TRBJ1-4; D is uncertain. V lost 5 bases and J 10 bases, leaving 23 bases between the germline ends. CDR3 length: 16 residues. The germline CDR1 and CDR2 sequences are LNHNV and YYDKDF (reference sequence). CDR3 sequence (DNA): TGTGCCACCAGCGGTCAGACCGTCAGCCCCGGCGTAAAACTGTTTTTT. Translated: CATSGQTVSPGVKLFF.

This clonotype has a count of ten or more. This rearrangement joins TRBV11-2 to TRBJ2-1; possible D gene TRBD2, 6 bases. V was cut by 1 base and J by 7 bases, with 17 bases left in between. Germline CDR1 SGHAT, CDR2 FQNNGV. The CDR3 consists of 16 residues. The DNA of the CDR3 is TGTGCCAGCAGCTTAGTCGCCATAGCGGTGGGGAATGAGCAGTTCTTC. Protein sequence: CASSLVAIAVGNEQFF.

The chain recombines TRBV5-5 with TRBJ1-2; D is uncertain. Between the trimmed V and J ends, which lost 0 bases and 0 bases, there was a span of 12 bases. CDR1 SGHKS and CDR2 YYEKEE come from the germline V gene (reference sequence). CDR3 length: 16 amino acids. CDR3 in DNA: TGTGCCAGCAGCTTGGGGGCAGAAAAAGCTAACTATGGCTACACCTTC. Amino acid sequence: CASSLGAEKANYGYTF.

This clonotype has more than one count but fewer than ten. The rearrangement uses TRBV12-3 or TRBV12-4 and TRBJ1-1, with 10 bases fitting TRBD1. CDR3 length: 13 residues. Germline trimming cut 6 bases from V and 11 bases from J; bases unmatched to any gene: 9. CDR3 protein: CASRPGTGVSAFF. CDR3 bases: TGTGCCAGCAGACCCGGGACAGGGGTTAGTGCTTTCTTT.

The rearrangement joins TRBV27 to TRBJ1-4; D remains unclear. CDR3 length equals 12 residues. Trimming pared 8 bases from V and 8 bases from J, leaving 12 bases between. The V gene's germline CDR1 is MNHEY and CDR2 SMNVEV (reference sequence). The CDR3 sequence is CASGSREEKLFF. The DNA for the CDR3 is TGTGCCAGCGGATCTAGGGAGGAAAAACTGTTTTTT.

This chain links TRBV7-9 with TRBJ1-1; D is possibly TRBD1 (6 bases). V dropped 8 bases and J dropped 1 base, with 8 bases sitting between them. Germline lookup yields CDR1 SEHNR and CDR2 FQNEAQ (reference sequence). The CDR3 totals 12 residues. Here the CDR3 DNA reads TGTGCCAGCGGGACATCGAACACTGAAGCTTTCTTT. Encoded protein: CASGTSNTEAFF.

This chain joins TRBV11-2 and TRBJ2-5; 10 bases are a match to TRBD1. This CDR3 contains 14 residues. V trimming: 7 bases; J trimming: 5 bases; junction bases outside the gene matches: 7. CDR1 is SGHAT and CDR2 is FQNNGV in the germline V gene. This CDR3 is CASTLTGGGETQYF. The CDR3 coding sequence is TGTGCCAGCACCTTGACAGGGGGCGGGGAGACCCAGTACTTC.

This clonotype was counted a few times. The chain uses TRBV19 and TRBJ2-7; no clear D gene. Germline V lookup: CDR1 LNHDA, CDR2 SQIVND (reference sequence). This CDR3 comprises 12 residues. With 8 bases removed from V and 0 bases from J, the gap between germline ends came to 8 bases. CDR3 residues: CASFRDSYEQYV. CDR3 nucleotide sequence: TGTGCCAGTTTCAGAGACTCCTACGAGCAGTACGTC.

The rearrangement joins TRBV24-1 to TRBJ2-1; 9 nucleotides align to TRBD2. With V trimmed by 9 bases and J by 8 bases, 10 bases remained unmatched. The CDR3 length is 14 residues. Germline assignment: CDR1 KGHDR and CDR2 SFDVKD. The CDR3 bases are TGTGCCACCGGGGGAGCGGGAGGTGGTGATGAGCAGTTCTTC. Protein product: CATGGAGGGDEQFF.

The rearrangement uses TRBV9 and TRBJ2-1; TRBD1 agrees at 9 bases. Germline lookup yields CDR1 SGDLS and CDR2 YYNGEE. V lost 2 bases, J lost 4 bases, and 7 bases stayed unmatched. There are 16 residues in the CDR3. CDR3 bases: TGTGCCAGCAGCGTCCTCGGGACAGGGCCTTACAATGAGCAGTTCTTC. It specifies CASSVLGTGPYNEQFF.

The rearrangement links TRBV12-3 or TRBV12-4 to TRBJ1-6; 9 nucleotides match TRBD1. The CDR3 consists of 17 residues. Trimming removed 4 bases from V and 7 bases from J; junction bases left unmatched: 11. The CDR3 spells CASSSGTGLVGNSPLHF. DNA of the CDR3: TGTGCCAGCAGTTCAGGGACAGGGTTGGTAGGAAATTCACCCCTCCACTTT.

This clonotype appeared a few times. The chain combines TRBV2 with TRBJ2-7, with TRBD1 matching 8 bases. The CDR3 is made up of 14 amino acids. Germline V gives CDR1 SNHLY, CDR2 FYNNEI. The ends lost 5 bases at V and 3 bases at J; junction bases unmatched: 6. CDR3 sequence reads: CASSSGTGIYEQYV. In nucleotides, the CDR3 is TGTGCCAGCAGTTCGGGGACAGGAATCTACGAGCAGTACGTC.

The genes are TRBV6-1 and TRBJ2-7; perhaps D is TRBD1 or TRBD2 (5 bases each). The V gene's germline CDR1 is MNHNS and CDR2 SASEGT. With 6 bases removed from V and 3 bases from J, the gap between germline ends came to 15 bases. The CDR3 consists of 14 residues. The CDR3 nucleotides read TGTGCCAGCAGGCTGGATGGGACGAGCTACGAGCAGTACTTC. Translated: CASRLDGTSYEQYF.

The genes are TRBV24-1 and TRBJ1-2, with D uncertain. Trimming cost V 6 bases and J 8 bases, with 18 bases left between them. Germline CDR1 and CDR2: KGHDR and SFDVKD. There are 14 residues in the CDR3. Here the CDR3 reads CATSSGEKKKGYTF. The CDR3 nucleotides are TGTGCCACCAGTTCGGGTGAGAAAAAGAAAGGCTACACCTTC.

The gene calls are TRBV24-1 and TRBJ1-2; D might be TRBD1 (5 bases). Germline values: CDR1 KGHDR, CDR2 SFDVKD. The CDR3 sequence is 12 residues long. The V end lost 4 bases, the J end lost 4 bases, and 6 bases lay between the germline ends. The CDR3: CATSEGAYGYTF. In DNA form, the CDR3 reads TGTGCCACCAGTGAAGGGGCCTATGGCTACACCTTC.

This clonotype was seen more than once but under ten times. The chain couples TRBV6-1 to TRBJ1-3; no clear D gene. CDR1 and CDR2 from the germline V gene are MNHNS and SASEGT. There are 14 residues in the CDR3. V dropped 2 bases and J dropped 0 bases, with 5 bases sitting between them. The CDR3 is CASSELGSGNTIYF. CDR3 DNA: TGTGCCAGCAGTGAACTGGGCTCTGGAAACACCATATATTTT.

The gene calls are TRBV5-5 and TRBJ2-3, with 7 bases identical to TRBD2. Germline CDR1 reads SGHKS; CDR2 reads YYEKEE (reference sequence). The V and J ends lost 3 bases and 0 bases, in that order; junction bases with no gene match: 7. There are 16 residues in the CDR3. The DNA for the CDR3 is TGTGCCAGCAGCTCCCTACTAGCGACTAGCACAGATACGCAGTATTTT. Its translation is CASSSLLATSTDTQYF.

The chain is built from TRBV7-2 and TRBJ1-2; 10 bases map to TRBD1. This CDR3 contains 15 residues. The germline CDR1 and CDR2 sequences are SGHTA and FQGNSA. Losses at the gene ends were 1 base for V and 2 bases for J; bases not matched to a gene: 1. CDR3 bases: TGTGCCAGCAGCTTAGAGGGACAGGGGAACTATGGCTACACCTTC. Its translation: CASSLEGQGNYGYTF.

This clonotype was detected many times. This chain joins TRBV4-3 and TRBJ1-4, with D tentatively TRBD1 (5 bases). The CDR3 consists of 17 residues. Germline-derived CDR1 and CDR2 are LGHNA and YSLEER. The ends were cut back, 0 bases at V and 0 bases at J, with 11 bases in the middle. The CDR3 DNA is TGCGCCAGCAGCCAAGATTACCGGGGCGCAACTAATGAAAAACTGTTTTTT. Protein sequence: CASSQDYRGATNEKLFF.

This clonotype was observed at least ten times. This chain connects TRBV20-1 to TRBJ2-7, with 9 bases identical to TRBD1. V was pared by 6 bases and J by 6 bases, with 6 bases of the junction left unmatched. The CDR3 is 12 amino acids. Per the germline V gene, CDR1 is DFQATT and CDR2 is SNEGSKA (reference sequence). The CDR3 spells CSARDRVGEQYV. The CDR3 DNA reads as TGCAGTGCCCGGGACAGGGTAGGCGAGCAGTACGTC.

V gene TRBV6-5 combines with J gene TRBJ2-1, with D tentatively TRBD1 (6 bases). Germline V gene sequence: CDR1 MNHEY, CDR2 SVGAGI. This CDR3 has 13 residues. Trimming removed 5 bases from V and 12 bases from J, with 17 bases in between. The CDR3 is CASSDPTGQLQFF. The CDR3 DNA reads TGTGCCAGCAGTGACCCGACAGGACAGCTGCAGTTCTTC.